One sample yielded the 18 T cell receptor beta chains listed below, sequenced in a study of blood T cell repertoires in COVID-19. The table came from immunoSEQ multiplex PCR; TCRdb's copy has only in-frame clones and leaves some out. Of approximately 140,000 clones in the sample, roughly 83% were seen once. The sequencing sample was made of peripheral blood. Receptors originate from a man in his 60s with acute or convalescent COVID-19.

The J gene is TRBJ2-1, the V gene TRBV5-6, with D tentatively TRBD2 (6 bases). V lost 2 bases, J lost 8 bases, and 17 bases lay in between. Per germline, CDR1 SGHDT and CDR2 YYEEEE. The CDR3 has 15 residues. The CDR3 protein is CASSFRRVGADEQFF. CDR3 coding DNA: TGTGCCAGCAGCTTTCGGAGGGTTGGTGCCGATGAGCAGTTCTTC.

This chain uses TRBV6-5 with TRBJ1-4; TRBD1 is a possible D gene (6 bases). The CDR3 has 13 residues. Germline CDR1 reads MNHEY; CDR2 reads SVGAGI. V was trimmed by 4 bases and J by 8 bases, leaving 11 bases between them. The CDR3 spells CASSFHTGEKLFF. In DNA, the CDR3 is TGTGCCAGCAGTTTCCATACAGGGGAAAAACTGTTTTTT.

The V gene is TRBV6-1, the J gene TRBJ2-7; tentatively, D is TRBD1 (6 bases). This CDR3 has 16 residues. Germline assignment: CDR1 MNHNS and CDR2 SASEGT. With 3 bases removed from V and 2 bases from J, the gap between germline ends came to 17 bases. The CDR3 protein is CASSDLWGHATYEQYF. CDR3 DNA sequence: TGTGCCAGCAGTGATCTGTGGGGACACGCTACCTACGAGCAGTACTTC.

This chain connects TRBV6-1 to TRBJ1-3; D uncertain. Germline V gene data show CDR1 as MNHNS and CDR2 as SASEGT. V lost 1 base and J 0 bases, leaving 7 bases between the germline ends. There are 15 residues in the CDR3. The CDR3 sequence: CASSEGGLSGNTIYF. CDR3 coding DNA: TGTGCCAGCAGTGAAGGCGGTCTCTCTGGAAACACCATATATTTT.

In this sample, this clone turned up once. This chain joins TRBV5-4 and TRBJ2-3; D unclear. Germline CDR1 and CDR2: SGHNT and YYREEE (reference sequence). V lost 4 bases, J lost 4 bases, and 7 bases lay in between. There are 12 residues in the CDR3. Written as DNA, the CDR3 is TGTGCCAGCAGCGTTCGGTCAGATACGCAGTATTTT. It translates to CASSVRSDTQYF.

The chain joins TRBV27 to TRBJ2-3, with 16 nucleotides matching TRBD2. The CDR3 is 16 residues long. CDR1 MNHEY and CDR2 SMNVEV come from the germline V gene (reference sequence). With V trimmed by 4 bases and J by 3 bases, 1 base remained unmatched. This CDR3 reads CASSSGLAGGTDTQYF. CDR3 coding DNA: TGTGCCAGCAGTTCGGGACTAGCGGGAGGGACAGATACGCAGTATTTT.

The chain combines TRBV5-1 with TRBJ2-5; no clear D. V dropped 0 bases and J dropped 4 bases, with 22 bases sitting between them. Germline CDR1 reads SGHRS; CDR2 reads YFSETQ. The CDR3 sequence is 18 residues long. CDR3 loop: CASSLVAGAIASVETQYF. CDR3 DNA sequence: TGCGCCAGCAGCTTGGTCGCTGGTGCAATAGCATCGGTAGAGACCCAGTACTTC.

This chain joins TRBV20-1 and TRBJ2-7, with D possibly being TRBD1 (6 bases). CDR1 is DFQATT, CDR2 SNEGSKA, per germline (reference sequence). The CDR3 sequence is 15 residues long. Trimming left V 3 bases short and J 0 bases short, with 15 bases between. CDR3 DNA sequence: TGCAGTGCTAGTCCACCGGTGGGGGCCTCCTACGAGCAGTACTTC. Translating it yields CSASPPVGASYEQYF.

The chain recombines TRBV3-1 (or the pseudogene TRBV3-2) with TRBJ2-2; D not certain. CDR1 and CDR2 from the germline V gene are LGHDT and YNNKEL (reference sequence). V was trimmed by 1 base and J by 8 bases, leaving 17 bases between them. This CDR3 region has 16 residues. The CDR3 here is CASSQAAATGAGELFF. Written as DNA, the CDR3 is TGTGCCAGCAGCCAAGCGGCGGCTACGGGTGCGGGGGAGCTGTTTTTT.

This chain connects TRBV5-1 to TRBJ2-3; 9 positions agree with TRBD1. With 4 bases clipped from V and 6 bases from J, the junction kept 21 bases outside the gene matches. The V gene's germline CDR1 is SGHRS and CDR2 YFSETQ. CDR3 length: 19 residues. CDR3 bases: TGCGCCAGCAGCCCCTTAGGGGGGACAGGGTTCATGCGTCCCGATACGCAGTATTTT. Amino acids: CASSPLGGTGFMRPDTQYF.

The rearrangement links TRBV19 to TRBJ2-1, with 7 bases that match TRBD2. Germline V gives CDR1 LNHDA, CDR2 SQIVND (reference sequence). This CDR3 is 13 amino acids long. V was clipped by 6 bases and J by 2 bases; unmatched bases: 1. DNA of the CDR3: TGTGCCAGTAGGGGGGGGACCTACAATGAGCAGTTCTTC. It is translated as CASRGGTYNEQFF.

Only one count was recorded for this clone. The chain uses TRBV9 and TRBJ1-5; possibly TRBD1 for D (5 bases). There are 14 residues in the CDR3. Trimming left V 4 bases short and J 5 bases short, with 13 bases between. Germline-derived CDR1 and CDR2 are SGDLS and YYNGEE. CDR3 amino acids: CASSKGVLDQPQHF. The DNA for the CDR3 is TGTGCCAGCAGCAAAGGGGTGTTGGATCAGCCCCAGCATTTT.

V usage is TRBV7-3 and J usage is TRBJ2-2; 8 positions match TRBD1. CDR1 is SGHTA, CDR2 FQGTGA, per germline. The CDR3 has 19 residues. J was trimmed by 1 base and V by 4 bases; bases with no gene match: 14. In nucleotides, the CDR3 is TGTGCCAGCAGCTCCCGCCCGACAGGGGTGGAGAGGAACACCGGGGAGCTGTTTTTT. It encodes CASSSRPTGVERNTGELFF.

As regards this clone: The sample contains more than one DNA sequence encoding this CDR3. V gene TRBV27 combines with J gene TRBJ2-7, with D possibly being TRBD2 (6 bases). Germline CDR1 MNHEY, CDR2 SMNVEV (reference sequence). The CDR3 contains 12 residues. V lost 4 bases to trimming and J lost 4 bases, with 8 bases between them. Here the CDR3 reads CASSSRGYEQYF. The DNA of the CDR3 is TGTGCCAGCAGTTCGCGGGGTTACGAGCAGTACTTC.

The V and J genes are TRBV6-5 and TRBJ2-7; the match to TRBD2 covers 10 bases. The CDR3 loop spans 13 amino acids. Germline CDR1 reads MNHEY; CDR2 reads SVGAGI. J lost 5 bases, V lost 6 bases, and 4 bases had no gene match. CDR3 nucleotides: TGTGCCAGCAGCCAACTAGCGGGGAACGAGCAGTACTTC. This gives the protein CASSQLAGNEQYF.

The rearrangement uses TRBV10-3 and TRBJ1-1, with D unresolved. Between the trimmed V and J ends, which lost 4 bases and 0 bases, there was a span of 9 bases. Looked up from germline, CDR1 is ENHRY and CDR2 is SYGVKD. The CDR3 is made up of 14 amino acids. CDR3 loop: CAISGLSMNTEAFF. DNA of the CDR3: TGTGCCATCAGTGGACTAAGCATGAACACTGAAGCTTTCTTT.

The chain employs TRBV4-1 and TRBJ1-6, with D unresolved. Germline CDR1 is MGHRA and CDR2 is YSYEKL. CDR3 length: 13 amino acids. V was clipped by 1 base and J by 7 bases, with 5 bases between them. The CDR3 coding sequence is TGCGCCAGCAGCCAAGCCCTAAATTCACCCCTCCACTTT. It codes for CASSQALNSPLHF.

CDR3 loop: CASSWTGGEAFF. The CDR3 nucleotides read TGCGCCAGCAGCTGGACAGGGGGTGAAGCTTTCTTT. The chain couples TRBV5-1 to TRBJ1-1; 10 positions agree with TRBD1. The germline gives CDR1 SGHRS, CDR2 YFSETQ. The CDR3 loop spans 12 amino acids. V trimming: 3 bases; J trimming: 7 bases; junction bases outside the gene matches: 0.